The subject of this entry is one T cell receptor (beta chain). Its matching antigen is unknown. Trimming removed 3 bases at V and 3 bases at J, with 17 bases between. The CDR3 extends over 16 amino acids. CDR1 and CDR2 from the germline V gene are KGHSH and LQKENI. The data derive from a study of shared clonotypes between healthy human individuals. For the study at large: Three men and a couple of women, aged 18 to 49, were donors. Study-level findings and limits: A reduction in generation probabilities was seen for non-shared clonotypes relative to those shared by all four donors.

Both subsets, CD45RA+ naive and CD45RA-negative memory, were split from the CD4+ cells. TCRdb keeps only in-frame clones here, not all; method: immunoSEQ multiplex PCR. The profile covers millions of clones, with approximately 93% appearing a single time and 0.35% to 0.5% taken by the ten largest. The receptor's source is a young man in good health. Some clones in this sample may be carry-over from other donors' samples. The specimen sequenced was naive CD4+ T cells from PBMCs. Regarding subset: CD45RA+ positively selected. V is TRBV18 and J is TRBJ1-1; D is possibly TRBD1 (5 bases). For the CDR3, the DNA is TGTGCCAGCTCACCGGGCAGGGTTGGTTTGTACACTGAAGCTTTCTTT. It is translated as CASSPGRVGLYTEAFF.